This TCR beta chain was recorded in a study of cytomegalovirus exposure and HLA in healthy donors. The sample holds a few counts of this clone. Its antigen is still unknown. Points from the study as a whole: Specificity of a few CMV-associated chains for CMV antigens was verified in vitro. TCR beta chains numbering some 160 were designated cytomegalovirus-associated.

PCR used 60 Vbeta primers and 13 Jbeta primers. This table comes from immunoSEQ multiplex PCR, and its TCRdb copy is limited to in-frame clones, with some not included. The sample has 95,000 to 150,000 clones, around three quarters seen once. This CDR3 contains 18 residues. Per germline, CDR1 MGHRA and CDR2 YSYEKL. With V trimmed by 3 bases and J by 5 bases, 15 bases remained unmatched. This TCR was recovered from a woman between 40 and 50 years old in good health and CMV-seropositive. This chain joins TRBV4-1 and TRBJ1-2; 10 bases are shared with TRBD1. The sequenced material came from PBMCs. The CDR3 sequence: CASSQARTGGRGIYGYTF. The CDR3 coding sequence is TGCGCCAGCAGCCAGGCCAGGACAGGGGGTCGGGGGATTTATGGCTACACCTTC.